Presented here are 15 T cell receptor beta chains from one specimen sequenced in a study of blood T cell repertoires in COVID-19. Sequenced by immunoSEQ multiplex PCR; TCRdb stores in-frame clones only, minus some. The sample carries approximately 85,000 clones, roughly 80% recorded once. The sequencing input was peripheral blood. The receptors were gathered from a woman in her seventies with active or convalescent COVID-19.

V usage is TRBV27 and J usage is TRBJ1-6; D might be TRBD1 (6 bases). The CDR3 is made up of 18 amino acids. CDR1 is MNHEY and CDR2 is SMNVEV in the germline V gene (reference sequence). V lost 3 bases and J 7 bases, leaving 22 bases between the germline ends. The CDR3 DNA is TGTGCCAGCAGTTTGGGCCCCACGTTGGGGGCGAGGAATTCACCCCTCCACTTT. Encoded protein: CASSLGPTLGARNSPLHF.

This chain connects TRBV27 to TRBJ1-2; 7 bases line up with TRBD1. V shed 6 bases, J shed 5 bases, and the junction held 6 bases outside the gene matches. Germline V gene lookup returns CDR1 MNHEY and CDR2 SMNVEV (reference sequence). The length of the CDR3 is 13 residues. CDR3 bases: TGTGCCAGCAGGTTAACAGGGGAGTATGGCTACACCTTC. Translated: CASRLTGEYGYTF.

This clone was detected a few times. The J gene is TRBJ1-4, the V gene TRBV5-1; 8 nucleotides line up with TRBD1. CDR3 size: 20 residues. The germline V gene encodes CDR1 SGHRS and CDR2 YFSETQ. V lost 0 bases to trimming and J lost 8 bases; unmatched junction nucleotides: 21. CDR3 residues: CASSLDGRGRERGNREKLFF. CDR3 DNA sequence: TGCGCCAGCAGCTTGGATGGCAGGGGGCGCGAAAGGGGAAACCGGGAAAAACTGTTTTTT.

This chain links TRBV6-1 with TRBJ2-1, with 9 bases aligning to TRBD1. The J segment lost 2 bases and the V segment lost 4 bases, leaving 6 bases of the junction unmatched. The CDR3 is made up of 16 amino acids. In germline, CDR1 is MNHNS, CDR2 SASEGT. Here the CDR3 DNA reads TGTGCCAGCAGTGGGGGGGGGACAGGGCCCTACAATGAGCAGTTCTTC. It specifies CASSGGGTGPYNEQFF.

V and J are TRBV7-9 and TRBJ2-3; possibly TRBD1 for D (5 bases). There are 17 residues in the CDR3. Per germline, CDR1 SEHNR and CDR2 FQNEAQ (reference sequence). V lost 5 bases to trimming and J lost 2 bases, with 20 bases between them. The CDR3 is CASSRILIGAVTDTQYF. As DNA, the CDR3 is TGTGCCAGCAGCCGAATTCTTATAGGGGCGGTCACAGATACGCAGTATTTT.

The chain links TRBV24-1 to TRBJ2-5, with 7 positions matching TRBD1. Per the germline V gene, CDR1 is KGHDR and CDR2 is SFDVKD. J lost 5 bases, V lost 7 bases, and 12 bases had no gene match. There are 15 residues in the CDR3. The CDR3 here is CATSRTGEEGETQYF. In DNA, the CDR3 is TGTGCCACCAGCAGGACAGGCGAGGAAGGGGAGACCCAGTACTTC.

The V call is TRBV5-1, the J call TRBJ1-2; D ambiguous. V lost 0 bases, J lost 7 bases, and 10 bases lay in between. CDR1 and CDR2 (germline): SGHRS, YFSETQ. The CDR3 consists of 13 residues. The CDR3 DNA reads as TGCGCCAGCAGCTTGGCCCAGTTGCCTGGCTACACCTTC. It specifies CASSLAQLPGYTF.

CDR3 DNA sequence: TGTGCCAGCAGTTACAACTCAGGGAATGGACAGCCCCAGCATTTT. This codes for CASSYNSGNGQPQHF. V gene TRBV6-5 combines with J gene TRBJ1-5; D might be TRBD1 (5 bases). Trimming shortened V by 2 bases and J by 7 bases, and 15 bases separated the two germline ends. In germline, CDR1 is MNHEY, CDR2 SVGAGI. This CDR3 is built from 15 residues.

The rearrangement joins TRBV6-5 to TRBJ1-6; D not certain. Germline lookup yields CDR1 MNHEY and CDR2 SVGAGI. The CDR3 runs 15 residues. Trimming removed 3 bases from V and 5 bases from J, with 11 bases in between. CDR3 amino acids: CASSYRDTDNSPLHF. CDR3 nucleotide sequence: TGTGCCAGCAGTTATAGAGACACAGATAATTCACCCCTCCACTTT.

V usage is TRBV7-2 and J usage is TRBJ2-3, with 7 nucleotides matching TRBD1. The CDR3 sequence is 16 residues long. V lost 3 bases and J lost 4; bases outside the gene matches: 10. Per the germline V gene, CDR1 is SGHTA and CDR2 is FQGNSA. The CDR3 reads CASSLGTSQGADTQYF. The CDR3 nucleotides are TGTGCCAGCAGCTTGGGGACCTCCCAGGGGGCAGATACGCAGTATTTT.

V usage is TRBV28 and J usage is TRBJ1-3; possible D gene TRBD1, 6 bases. CDR1 is MDHEN and CDR2 is SYDVKM in the germline V gene. V was pared by 5 bases and J by 7 bases, with 15 bases between. CDR3 size: 14 residues. In DNA form, the CDR3 reads TGTGCCAGCAGTAACCAGGGGTTGGGGAACACCATATATTTT. It codes for CASSNQGLGNTIYF. Complete variable domain (other parts from reference TRBV28 and TRBJ1-3): DVKVTQSSRYLVKRTGEKVFLECVQDMDHENMFWYRQDPGLGLRLIYFSYDVKMKEKGDIPEGYSVSREKKERFSLILESASTNQTSMYLCASSNQGLGNTIYFGEGSWLTVV.

This chain links TRBV29-1 with TRBJ2-1, with a weak D call TRBD1 (6 bases). Germline-derived CDR1 and CDR2 are SQVTM and ANQGSEA. This CDR3 spans 14 amino acids. Trimming stripped 6 bases from V and 0 bases from J, with 12 bases between. DNA of the CDR3: TGCAGCGTGGCAGGGGAAGCCTCCTACAATGAGCAGTTCTTC. It codes for CSVAGEASYNEQFF.

This chain uses TRBV28 with TRBJ2-7, with 8 bases lining up with TRBD2. V dropped 7 bases and J dropped 2; count of bases not matched to a gene: 7. The CDR3 has 14 residues. The germline V gene has CDR1 MDHEN and CDR2 SYDVKM. As DNA, the CDR3 is TGTGCCAGCACACTAGCGGCAACCGCCTACGAGCAGTACTTC. This sequence encodes CASTLAATAYEQYF.

The chain employs TRBV7-2 and TRBJ2-1; 8 nucleotides match TRBD2. This CDR3 comprises 15 residues. Germline V CDR1 and CDR2: SGHTA, FQGNSA. Unmatched junction bases numbered 9, after V lost 8 bases and J lost 3 bases. The chain's CDR3 is CASLSARGGYNEQFF. Here the CDR3 DNA reads TGTGCCAGCCTTTCTGCCCGGGGGGGCTACAATGAGCAGTTCTTC.

This clone was observed a handful of times. The V gene is TRBV10-1, the J gene TRBJ2-1, with a tentative D call TRBD2 (5 bases). Germline assignment: CDR1 WNHNN and CDR2 SYGVQD (reference sequence). CDR3 length: 13 residues. V lost 2 bases and J 10 bases, leaving 12 bases between the germline ends. For the CDR3, the DNA is TGCGCCAGCAGTGAGGTGGACTTGAGGGAGCAGTTCTTC. Amino acids: CASSEVDLREQFF.